The 7 T cell receptor beta chains given below trace back to one sample, sequenced in a study of T cell repertoires in cytomegalovirus infection. MiXCR, run by TCRdb on the reads, gives a single entry per CDR3 protein. The data contain approximately 220,000 distinct CDR3 sequences, 38% of them singletons. For these receptors, no antigen is known. The sequencing here drew on CD8+ T cells from cultured PBMCs, taken from culture after CMV antigen stimulation. Receptors originate from a human donor in good health (CMV status not recorded). Some clones in this sample may be carry-over from other donors' samples.

This CDR3 is CSAVLGPTPGGNQPQHF. The CDR3 coding sequence is TGCAGTGCCGTCCTGGGACCGACCCCGGGAGGCAATCAGCCCCAGCATTTT. The rearrangement links TRBV20-1 to TRBJ1-5, with a weak D call TRBD1 (5 bases). The CDR3 is 17 residues long. In germline, CDR1 is DFQATT, CDR2 SNEGSKA (reference sequence). V was cut by 6 bases and J by 2 bases, with 23 bases left in between.

This clonotype was recorded only once. The chain links TRBV7-3 to TRBJ2-2; 12 bases fit TRBD2. The CDR3 runs to 18 residues. Germline loops: CDR1 SGHTA, CDR2 FQGTGA. Unmatched junction bases numbered 6, after V lost 0 bases and J lost 4 bases. As DNA, the CDR3 is TGTGCCAGCAGCTTAACGGGGGCTAGCGGGAGGGCCACCGGGGAGCTGTTTTTT. Translated: CASSLTGASGRATGELFF. The complete variable domain, with remaining parts taken from reference TRBV7-3 and TRBJ2-2, reads GAGVSQTPSNKVTEKGKYVELRCDPISGHTALYWYRQSLGQGPEFLIYFQGTGAADDSGLPNDRFFAVRPEGSVSTLKIQRTERGDSAVYLCASSLTGASGRATGELFFGEGSRLTVL.

The chain recombines TRBV7-3 with TRBJ2-7; either TRBD1 or TRBD2 may supply D (5 bases each). V dropped 2 bases and J dropped 4 bases, with 9 bases sitting between them. Germline lookup yields CDR1 SGHTA and CDR2 FQGTGA. This CDR3 is built from 13 residues. In DNA form, the CDR3 reads TGTGCCAGCAGCTTATCCAGGGAGTACGAGCAGTACTTC. It codes for CASSLSREYEQYF.

Only a few counts were recorded for this clonotype. This sequence joins TRBV11-3 and TRBJ2-3, with no clear D. Between the trimmed V and J ends, which lost 0 bases and 5 bases, there was a span of 6 bases. Germline values: CDR1 SGHNT, CDR2 YENEEA. This CDR3 has 13 amino acids. This CDR3 reads CASSLDPGDTQYF. CDR3 coding DNA: TGTGCCAGCAGCTTAGATCCAGGAGATACGCAGTATTTT. Variable domain in full (rest from reference TRBV11-3 and TRBJ2-3): EAGVVQSPRYKIIEKKQPVAFWCNPISGHNTLYWYLQNLGQGPELLIRYENEEAVDDSQLPKDRFSAERLKGVDSTLKIQPAELGDSAVYLCASSLDPGDTQYFGPGTRLTVL.

This clonotype showed up just a few times. V is TRBV27 and J is TRBJ2-3; D unresolved. The V gene's germline CDR1 is MNHEY and CDR2 SMNVEV (reference sequence). The CDR3 length is 13 residues. With 4 bases removed from V and 3 bases from J, the gap between germline ends came to 8 bases. DNA for the CDR3: TGTGCCAGCAGTTGGTTAAGGACAGATACGCAGTATTTT. This gives the protein CASSWLRTDTQYF.

In the case of this clonotype: This may arise from a read error, as a much more abundant clone is one base away. The chain recombines TRBV19 with TRBJ2-7; D might be TRBD2 (5 bases). The germline CDR1 and CDR2 sequences are LNHDA and SQIVND (reference sequence). V lost 7 bases, J lost 9 bases, and 22 bases lay in between. There are 14 residues in the CDR3. The CDR3 DNA sequence: TGTGCCAGTACCCCCAGCGCCGGGGTGGACGGGCAGTACTTC. Protein sequence: CASTPSAGVDGQYF.

The chain links TRBV9 to TRBJ2-3; D is undetermined. Looked up from germline, CDR1 is SGDLS and CDR2 is YYNGEE. Deletions cut 3 bases from V and 6 bases from J, with 11 bases between. This CDR3 has 13 residues. Here the CDR3 reads CASSAPASDTQYF. Written as DNA, the CDR3 is TGTGCCAGCAGCGCGCCAGCCTCCGATACGCAGTATTTT.